This record concerns one T cell receptor (beta chain) sequence. The sample comes from a study of blood T cell repertoires in COVID-19. In the study overall: Donors in the United States, Italy and Spain gave samples during acute or convalescent COVID-19. PBMCs, B-cell-depleted T cells, or T cells provided the cDNA or gDNA that made up the material.

The authors' processing: Counts of nucleated cells, estimated from reference gene primer amplification, were obtained. The table came from immunoSEQ multiplex PCR; TCRdb's copy has only in-frame clones and leaves some out. D and trimming come from the DNA, and the V and J calls and clone size come from that table. The table shows about 52,000 clones, with about 92% occurring only once. Germline assignment: CDR1 GTSNPN and CDR2 SVGIG (reference sequence). V gave up 4 bases and J gave up 9 bases; unmatched junction bases: 9. The CDR3 totals 13 residues. The clonotype originates from a human donor in a cohort sampled during active COVID-19. Sample: peripheral blood. J is TRBJ2-7 and V is TRBV30; 10 positions match TRBD2. CDR3 sequence: CAWMASGSNVQYF. The CDR3 DNA reads as TGTGCCTGGATGGCTAGCGGGAGTAATGTGCAGTACTTC.